The 27 T cell receptor beta chains below come from one sample, sequenced in a study of T cells in Graves' hyperthyroidism and ophthalmopathy. Amplification targeted TCR beta CDR3 regions from RNA transcripts. An initial round of RT-PCR targeting the TCR CDR3 relied on the HTBI primer set. TCRdb used MiXCR to reprocess the multiplex PCR reads, holding one entry per CDR3 protein. The sample gives about 640,000 distinct CDR3 sequences, about 20% of which show up once; about 34% is in the top ten. The sequenced material came from blood. The receptors stem from a young man with Graves' ophthalmopathy.

With regard to this clonotype: One end of the junction fails to match germline, which may point to a read error. V usage is TRBV5-1 and J usage is TRBJ1-5; D is unclear. This CDR3 is built from 13 residues. CDR1 is SGHRS and CDR2 is YFSETQ in the germline V gene. The CDR3: CASSLEVDQPQNF. CDR3 coding DNA: TGCGCCAGCAGCTTGGAGGTGGATCAGCCCCAGAATTTT. Full variable domain (outside the CDR3, taken from reference TRBV5-1 and TRBJ1-5): KAGVTQTPRYLIKTRGQQVTLSCSPISGHRSVSWYQQTPGQGLQFLFEYFSETQRNKGNFPGRFSGRQFSNSRSEMNVSTLELGDSALYLCASSLEVDQPQNFGDGTRLSIL.

This clonotype was seen once. The genes are TRBV6-1 and TRBJ1-5; 7 nucleotides line up with TRBD1. The CDR3 extends over 18 amino acids. Germline lookup yields CDR1 MNHNS and CDR2 SASEGT. Trimming cost V 6 bases and J 0 bases; bases outside gene matches: 14. DNA for the CDR3: TGTGCCAGCAGCCGCCTCCGGACAGGAGCCGTTAGCAATCAGCCCCAGCATTTT. Its protein is CASSRLRTGAVSNQPQHF.

The chain carries TRBV27 and TRBJ2-5; 9 positions match TRBD1. V gave up 6 bases and J gave up 5 bases; unmatched junction bases: 4. This CDR3 spans 13 amino acids. Germline V gene lookup returns CDR1 MNHEY and CDR2 SMNVEV (reference sequence). The CDR3 nucleotides read TGTGCCAGCAGATTTGGACAGGGGGAGACCCAGTACTTC. Translation: CASRFGQGETQYF.

For this clonotype: A much larger clone differs from this one at a single base, so this may be a read error. The chain links TRBV28 to TRBJ2-7, with 13 bases identical to TRBD2. From germline, CDR1 is MDHEN and CDR2 SYDVKM. This CDR3 comprises 15 residues. The DNA of the CDR3 is TGTGCCAGCAGTTTGGGGACTAGCGGGATATACGAGCAGCACTTC. As protein: CASSLGTSGIYEQHF. Supplemented by reference TRBV28 and TRBJ2-7, the full variable domain reads DVKVTQSSRYLVKRTGEKVFLECVQDMDHENMFWYRQDPGLGLRLIYFSYDVKMKEKGDIPEGYSVSREKKERFSLILESASTNQTSMYLCASSLGTSGIYEQHFGPGTRLTVT.

This clonotype was counted at least ten times. This rearrangement joins TRBV11-2 to TRBJ2-7; TRBD2 agrees at 11 bases. The ends lost 3 bases at V and 1 base at J; junction bases unmatched: 5. Germline V lookup: CDR1 SGHAT, CDR2 FQNNGV. The CDR3 is 16 residues long. In DNA, the CDR3 is TGTGCCAGCAGCTTGCCGACTAGCGGGGCGTCCTACGAGCAGTACTTC. Protein: CASSLPTSGASYEQYF.

The V gene is TRBV18, the J gene TRBJ2-3, with a weak D call TRBD2 (6 bases). CDR1 and CDR2 from the germline V gene are KGHSH and LQKENI. This CDR3 is 15 amino acids long. Between the trimmed V and J ends, which lost 2 bases and 4 bases, there was a span of 13 bases. DNA for the CDR3: TGTGCCAGCTCACCAGTGCCGGGAGCCCCAGATACGCAGTATTTT. It encodes CASSPVPGAPDTQYF.

The chain links TRBV2 to TRBJ2-2; 7 bases map to TRBD1. CDR1 is SNHLY and CDR2 is FYNNEI in the germline V gene. There are 15 residues in the CDR3. V lost 6 bases to trimming and J lost 5 bases; unmatched junction nucleotides: 9. The CDR3 DNA is TGTGCCAGCAGGGCAGACAGGGCGGGTACCGGGGAGCTGTTTTTT. It translates to CASRADRAGTGELFF.

The V call is TRBV28, the J call TRBJ2-7; D unclear. V lost 1 base, J lost 3 bases, and 10 bases lay in between. The CDR3 contains 14 residues. CDR1 is MDHEN, CDR2 SYDVKM, per germline. CDR3 sequence reads: CASSLFGPGYEQYF. DNA for the CDR3: TGTGCCAGCAGTTTATTTGGGCCAGGCTACGAGCAGTACTTC. Filled out from reference TRBV28 and TRBJ2-7, the complete variable domain reads DVKVTQSSRYLVKRTGEKVFLECVQDMDHENMFWYRQDPGLGLRLIYFSYDVKMKEKGDIPEGYSVSREKKERFSLILESASTNQTSMYLCASSLFGPGYEQYFGPGTRLTVT.

The genes are TRBV9 and TRBJ2-7; no clear D gene. From germline, CDR1 is SGDLS and CDR2 YYNGEE. Trimming removed 0 bases at V and 6 bases at J, with 10 bases between. This CDR3 has 13 amino acids. CDR3 sequence (DNA): TGTGCCAGCAGCGTAGAATCACTCTCCGAGCAGTACTTC. This translates into CASSVESLSEQYF.

The chain couples TRBV6-1 to TRBJ2-7; unclear D gene. Per the germline V gene, CDR1 is MNHNS and CDR2 is SASEGT. V lost 4 bases and J lost 5, with 12 bases in between. The CDR3 runs 13 residues. CDR3 amino acids: CASSATVLNEQYF. The DNA of the CDR3 is TGTGCCAGCAGTGCCACTGTCCTAAACGAGCAGTACTTC.

This chain uses TRBV12-3 or TRBV12-4 with TRBJ1-2; D is perhaps TRBD1 (6 bases). This CDR3 spans 12 amino acids. V shed 6 bases and J shed 6 bases, with 11 bases lying between them. Here the CDR3 reads CASSGGTDGYTF. The CDR3 DNA is TGTGCCAGCAGCGGGGGCACAGATGGCTACACCTTC.

This clonotype has only a few counts. The chain carries TRBV29-1 and TRBJ2-1; D gene unclear. V was trimmed by 0 bases and J by 0 bases, leaving 15 bases between them. CDR1 is SQVTM and CDR2 is ANQGSEA in the germline V gene. This CDR3 has 17 amino acids. The CDR3 nucleotides are TGCAGCGTTGAAGATCTTCGAGACCCTCACTCCTACAATGAGCAGTTCTTC. This translates into CSVEDLRDPHSYNEQFF.

This chain uses TRBV19 with TRBJ2-7; possible D gene TRBD2, 5 bases. This CDR3 contains 14 residues. Germline lookup yields CDR1 LNHDA and CDR2 SQIVND (reference sequence). V was clipped by 5 bases and J by 1 base, with 12 bases between them. The DNA of the CDR3 is TGTGCCAGTAGTTTTCGGGATTATTCCTACGAGCAGTACTTC. Protein sequence: CASSFRDYSYEQYF.

The V call is TRBV6-2 or TRBV6-3, the J call TRBJ1-5; D ambiguous. The CDR3 spans 14 residues. From germline, CDR1 is MNHEY and CDR2 SVGEGT. Trimming removed 7 bases from V and 1 base from J, with 11 bases in between. DNA of the CDR3: TGTGCCAGCACGTCGGGGAAAAGCAATCAGCCCCAGCATTTT. This gives the protein CASTSGKSNQPQHF.

This clonotype showed up many times. The chain couples TRBV11-2 to TRBJ2-5; maybe TRBD2 (5 bases). The CDR3 has 13 amino acids. Trimming cost V 2 bases and J 3 bases, with 7 bases left between them. Germline values: CDR1 SGHAT, CDR2 FQNNGV. CDR3 protein: CASSLLREETQYF. DNA for the CDR3: TGTGCCAGCAGCTTATTGAGGGAAGAGACCCAGTACTTC.

The chain has TRBV11-2 and TRBJ1-3; no definite D call. V was trimmed by 3 bases and J by 0 bases, leaving 27 bases between them. Germline CDR1 reads SGHAT; CDR2 reads FQNNGV. CDR3 size: 21 residues. CDR3 amino acids: CASSLSRRTQPNKFSGNTIYF. Here the CDR3 DNA reads TGTGCCAGCAGCTTGTCGAGGCGGACGCAGCCTAATAAATTCTCTGGAAACACCATATATTTT.

This clonotype was detected many times. This chain connects TRBV9 to TRBJ2-7; 7 positions agree with TRBD2. Germline values: CDR1 SGDLS, CDR2 YYNGEE. V lost 4 bases, J lost 1 base, and 8 bases stayed unmatched. This CDR3 region has 15 residues. The chain's CDR3 is CASSPSGGSSYEQYF. CDR3 DNA: TGTGCCAGCAGCCCATCGGGCGGGAGTTCCTACGAGCAGTACTTC. The full variable domain, its missing parts supplied by reference TRBV9 and TRBJ2-7, is DSGVTQTPKHLITATGQRVTLRCSPRSGDLSVYWYQQSLDQGLQFLIQYYNGEERAKGNILERFSAQQFPDLHSELNLSSLELGDSALYFCASSPSGGSSYEQYFGPGTRLTVT.

Note on this clonotype: At one of its ends the junction is not consistent with the germline gene, which may arise from a read error. The chain links TRBV7-7 to TRBJ2-1; 14 nucleotides agree with TRBD2. CDR1 and CDR2 from the germline V gene are SSHAT and FNYEAQ (reference sequence). The CDR3 sequence is 16 residues long. CDR3 nucleotide sequence: TGTGCTAGCAGCTTGGGGACTAGCGGGAGTTTGAATGAGCAGTTCTTC. This encodes CASSLGTSGSLNEQFF.

The chain employs TRBV10-3 and TRBJ2-6; D is perhaps TRBD2 (7 bases). V was clipped by 1 base and J by 4 bases, with 17 bases between them. This CDR3 has 18 residues. Germline CDR1 ENHRY, CDR2 SYGVKD. The CDR3, as DNA: TGTGCCATCAGTGAGTTGGCGGGGGCCTTCTCAGGGGCCAACGTCCTGACTTTC. Encoded protein: CAISELAGAFSGANVLTF.

This clonotype was counted only a few times. The chain is built from TRBV10-3 and TRBJ1-2, with D perhaps TRBD1 (6 bases). This CDR3 region has 13 residues. CDR1 ENHRY and CDR2 SYGVKD come from the germline V gene. Trimming shortened V by 7 bases and J by 4 bases, and 13 bases separated the two germline ends. The CDR3 DNA is TGTGCCATCACGGCAGGGGTGGCCTATGGCTACACCTTC. As protein: CAITAGVAYGYTF.

This rearrangement joins TRBV7-9 to TRBJ1-2; D perhaps matches TRBD1 (5 bases). The CDR3 length is 14 residues. V lost 1 base and J 8 bases, leaving 14 bases between the germline ends. Germline assignment: CDR1 SEHNR and CDR2 FQNEAQ (reference sequence). The chain's CDR3 is CASSLDQGAKGYTF. The CDR3 DNA reads as TGTGCCAGCAGCTTAGATCAGGGAGCGAAGGGCTACACCTTC.

A few counts support this clonotype. The genes are TRBV28 and TRBJ1-2; D not resolved. Trimming took off 8 bases at V and 1 base at J, with 8 bases between the two ends. Germline CDR1 and CDR2: MDHEN and SYDVKM. The CDR3 is 12 residues long. The CDR3 DNA sequence: TGTGCCAGCGGACGGGGTAACTATGGCTACACCTTC. This gives the protein CASGRGNYGYTF.

This clonotype showed up just a few times. The genes are TRBV6-2 or TRBV6-3 and TRBJ2-5; TRBD2 aligns across 7 bases. The V segment lost 0 bases and the J segment 1 base; nucleotides outside the gene matches: 5. The CDR3 is 16 residues long. Per germline, CDR1 MNHEY and CDR2 SVGEGT. CDR3 sequence: CASSYSYSGIQETQYF. As DNA, the CDR3 is TGTGCCAGCAGTTACTCGTACAGCGGGATCCAAGAGACCCAGTACTTC.

This clonotype was detected ten times or more. The chain links TRBV20-1 to TRBJ1-1; TRBD1 might be the D (5 bases). Germline V gene sequence: CDR1 DFQATT, CDR2 SNEGSKA (reference sequence). This CDR3 is built from 15 residues. With 5 bases removed from V and 0 bases from J, the gap between germline ends came to 16 bases. The CDR3 protein is CSALGTNLMNTEAFF. The CDR3, as DNA: TGCAGTGCTCTTGGGACGAACTTAATGAACACTGAAGCTTTCTTT.

This clonotype has more than one count but fewer than ten. The chain is built from TRBV30 and TRBJ2-4, with D hard to call. V gave up 1 base and J gave up 2 bases, with 6 bases separating them. The CDR3 runs to 13 residues. Germline V gives CDR1 GTSNPN, CDR2 SVGIG (reference sequence). The CDR3 reads CAWSGSSKNIQYF. The CDR3 region has the DNA TGTGCCTGGAGTGGCTCTTCCAAAAACATTCAGTACTTC.

In this sample, this clonotype turned up many times. The chain joins TRBV7-8 to TRBJ1-5; 10 nucleotides align to TRBD1. There are 17 residues in the CDR3. The germline V gene encodes CDR1 SGHVS and CDR2 FQNEAQ. V lost 4 bases, J lost 6 bases, and 12 bases stayed unmatched. In DNA, the CDR3 is TGTGCCAGCAGCTCAAAACCGGGACAGGGGTTTAGTCAGCCCCAGCATTTT. The encoded protein is CASSSKPGQGFSQPQHF.

The chain has TRBV28 and TRBJ1-5, with TRBD1 matching over 10 bases. Germline V CDR1 and CDR2: MDHEN, SYDVKM. V shed 3 bases and J 2 bases; nucleotides not matched to a gene: 16. The CDR3 is made up of 20 amino acids. CDR3 in DNA: TGTGCCAGCAGTTTTCTAGCCGGGACAGGGGTGTTTGATGGCAATCAGCCCCAGCATTTT. Its protein product is CASSFLAGTGVFDGNQPQHF.